A selection of T cell receptor beta chains follows, all from one sample in a study of blood T cell repertoires in COVID-19. TCRdb keeps only in-frame clones here, not all; method: immunoSEQ multiplex PCR. The data contain 120,000 or so clones, around four fifths of them singletons. Sequencing input: peripheral blood. The source of these receptors is a man older than 75 with active or convalescent COVID-19. Each CDR3 is given with its conserved first and last residue. The order of the fields is V gene, J gene, CDR3 protein.

>TRBV9|TRBJ1-4
CASSRRPGWDEKLFF
>TRBV5-6|TRBJ2-7
CASSANRGLGYEQYF
>TRBV19|TRBJ2-2
CASRSLHGYGELFF
>TRBV21-1|TRBJ2-2
CASSAPGGASTGELFF
>TRBV29-1|TRBJ1-1
CSVEWTGKEAFF
>TRBV5-5|TRBJ1-5
CASSGTVMNNQPQHF
>TRBV7-9|TRBJ2-7
CASSPGRSEQYF
>TRBV6-5|TRBJ1-1
CASSYSWGGGTEAFF
>TRBV11-2|TRBJ2-5
CASSLWRNQETQYF
>TRBV5-1|TRBJ2-7
CASSLVSSGEREQYF
>TRBV7-8|TRBJ2-3
CASTSTDTQYF
>TRBV6-2/TRBV6-3|TRBJ2-3
CASSYSTLAVWTDTQYF
>TRBV18|TRBJ2-1
CASSPGQGDRNEQFF
>TRBV7-8|TRBJ1-5
CASSLGHGTALSNQPQHF
>TRBV2|TRBJ1-1
CASSEMRVGTEAFF
>TRBV15|TRBJ1-4
CATSRGGTGEGKLFF
>TRBV2|TRBJ1-1
CASSVGVTEAFF
>TRBV14|TRBJ2-2
CASSPTMYTGELFF
>TRBV6-6|TRBJ1-1
CASSLGTVGVEAFF
>TRBV12-5|TRBJ2-1
CASGLGLVAGGYNEQFF
>TRBV5-1|TRBJ2-3
CASSSLGSGGSDTQYF
>TRBV27|TRBJ2-7
CASSLTGMLVYEQYF